This T cell receptor (beta chain) comes out of a study of vaccination and CD4 T cells after COVID-19. Study-level background: Investigators stimulated cells with overlapping spike peptides drawn from SARS-CoV-2, HCoV-NL63, HCoV-OC43 and HCoV-229E.

Described treatment: approximately 10-day PBMC culture with coronavirus spike peptide pools or control peptides (ViraFEST assay). PBMCs, plated at fewer than 2.5 million per well, were grown in the presence of about 9.5 IU/ml IL-2 and 10 ug/ml peptide pools. Study-wide findings and caveats: The median SARS-CoV-2-reactive clonotype number increased from approximately 21 to 38, without statistical significance.

Trimming shortened V by 8 bases and J by 2 bases, and 10 bases separated the two germline ends. Germline V gene data show CDR1 as MNHNS and CDR2 as SASEGT. This CDR3 has 13 amino acids. At the Johns Hopkins FTIC core, DNA taken from cultured CD4+ T cells was sequenced by way of the Oncomine TCR Beta short-read assay. It was from cultured CD4+ T cells that genomic DNA was extracted. TCRdb analysed the PCR reads with MiXCR anew, one entry per CDR3 protein. The table shows 9,500 to 15,000 distinct CDR3 sequences, with about 50% occurring only once. To note about this clonotype: As yet, its antigen is unknown.

The chain joins TRBV6-1 to TRBJ1-3; D might be TRBD1 (5 bases). Specimen: CD4+ T cells from blood, cultured in vitro. The receptor was isolated from a human donor who had recovered from COVID-19. DNA for the CDR3: TGTGCCAGCGTACTGGGGGCTGGAAACACCATATATTTT. Its translation: CASVLGAGNTIYF.